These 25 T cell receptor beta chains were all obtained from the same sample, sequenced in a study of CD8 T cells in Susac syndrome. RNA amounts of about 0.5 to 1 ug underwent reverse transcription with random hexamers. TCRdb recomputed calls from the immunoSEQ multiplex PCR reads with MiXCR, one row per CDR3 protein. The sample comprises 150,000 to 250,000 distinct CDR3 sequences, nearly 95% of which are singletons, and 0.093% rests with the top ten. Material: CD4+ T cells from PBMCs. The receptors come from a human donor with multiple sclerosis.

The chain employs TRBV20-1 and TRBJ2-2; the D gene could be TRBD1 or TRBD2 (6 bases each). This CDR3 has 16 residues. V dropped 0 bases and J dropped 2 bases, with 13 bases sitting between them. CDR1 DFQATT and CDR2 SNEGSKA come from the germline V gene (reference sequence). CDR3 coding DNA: TGCAGTGCTAGAGATGGGGGGACATCCAACACCGGGGAGCTGTTTTTT. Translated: CSARDGGTSNTGELFF.

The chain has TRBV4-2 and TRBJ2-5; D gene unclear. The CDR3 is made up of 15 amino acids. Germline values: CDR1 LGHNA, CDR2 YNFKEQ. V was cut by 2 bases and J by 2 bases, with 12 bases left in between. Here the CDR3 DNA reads TGTGCCAGCAGCCAAAAGGGTAACAGTCAAGAGACCCAGTACTTC. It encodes CASSQKGNSQETQYF.

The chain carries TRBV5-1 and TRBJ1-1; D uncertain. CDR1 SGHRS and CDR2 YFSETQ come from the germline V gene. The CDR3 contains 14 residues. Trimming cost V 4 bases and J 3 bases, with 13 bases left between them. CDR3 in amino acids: CASSPRSWDTEAFF. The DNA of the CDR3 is TGCGCCAGCAGCCCGCGTTCCTGGGACACTGAAGCTTTCTTT.

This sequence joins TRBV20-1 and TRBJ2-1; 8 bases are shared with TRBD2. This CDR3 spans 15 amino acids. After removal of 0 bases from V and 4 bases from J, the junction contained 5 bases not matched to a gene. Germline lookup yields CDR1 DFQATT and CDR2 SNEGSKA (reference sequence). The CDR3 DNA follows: TGCAGTGCTAGAGATCAGGGCGGGAGGTACAATGAGCAGTTCTTC. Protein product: CSARDQGGRYNEQFF.

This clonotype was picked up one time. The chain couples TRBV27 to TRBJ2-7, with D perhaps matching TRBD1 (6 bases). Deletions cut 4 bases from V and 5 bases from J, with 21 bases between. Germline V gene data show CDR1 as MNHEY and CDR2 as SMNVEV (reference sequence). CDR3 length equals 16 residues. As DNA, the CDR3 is TGTGCCAGCAGTTCGATCCGTTGGGCAGGGGTCGACGAGCAGTACTTC. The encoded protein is CASSSIRWAGVDEQYF.

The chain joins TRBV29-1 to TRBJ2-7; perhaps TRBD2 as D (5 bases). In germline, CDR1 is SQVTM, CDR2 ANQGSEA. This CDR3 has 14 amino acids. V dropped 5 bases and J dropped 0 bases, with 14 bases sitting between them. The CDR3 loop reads CSVSDRGFSYEQYF. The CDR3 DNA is TGCAGCGTTTCCGATAGAGGGTTCTCCTACGAGCAGTACTTC.

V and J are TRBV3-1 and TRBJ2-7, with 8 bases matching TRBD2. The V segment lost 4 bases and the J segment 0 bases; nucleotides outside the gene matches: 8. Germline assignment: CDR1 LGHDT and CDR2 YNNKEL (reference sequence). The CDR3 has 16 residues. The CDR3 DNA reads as TGTGCCAGCAGCCTCGATTTAGCGGGATACTCCTACGAGCAGTACTTC. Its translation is CASSLDLAGYSYEQYF.

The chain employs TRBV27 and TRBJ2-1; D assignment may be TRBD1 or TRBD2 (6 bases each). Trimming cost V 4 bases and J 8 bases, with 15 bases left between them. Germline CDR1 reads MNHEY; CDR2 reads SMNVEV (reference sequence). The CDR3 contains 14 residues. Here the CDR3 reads CASSSLQGRHEQFF. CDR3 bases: TGTGCCAGCAGTTCCCTTCAGGGGAGGCATGAGCAGTTCTTC.

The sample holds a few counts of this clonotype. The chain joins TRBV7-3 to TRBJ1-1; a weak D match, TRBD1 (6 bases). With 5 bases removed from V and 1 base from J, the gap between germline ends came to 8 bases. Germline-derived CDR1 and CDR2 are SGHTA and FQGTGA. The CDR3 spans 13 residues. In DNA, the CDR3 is TGTGCCAGCAGCACACAGGGGAACACTGAAGCTTTCTTT. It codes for CASSTQGNTEAFF.

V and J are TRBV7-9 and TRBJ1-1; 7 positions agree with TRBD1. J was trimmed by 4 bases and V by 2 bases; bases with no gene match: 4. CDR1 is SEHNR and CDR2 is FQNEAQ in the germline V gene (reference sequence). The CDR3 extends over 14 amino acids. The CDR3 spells CASSLTGVGTEAFF. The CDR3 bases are TGTGCCAGCAGCTTAACAGGGGTGGGCACTGAAGCTTTCTTT.

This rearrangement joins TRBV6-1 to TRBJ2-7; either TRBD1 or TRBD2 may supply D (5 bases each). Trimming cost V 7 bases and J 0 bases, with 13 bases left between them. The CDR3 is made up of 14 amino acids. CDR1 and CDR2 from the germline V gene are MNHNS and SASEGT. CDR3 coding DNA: TGTGCCAGCATCCGGTGGGGGAGCTCCTACGAGCAGTACTTC. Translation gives CASIRWGSSYEQYF.

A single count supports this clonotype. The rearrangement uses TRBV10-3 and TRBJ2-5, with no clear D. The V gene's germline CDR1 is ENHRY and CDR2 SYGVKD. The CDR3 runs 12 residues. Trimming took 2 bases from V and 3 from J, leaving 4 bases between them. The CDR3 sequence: CAISEQKETQYF. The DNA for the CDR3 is TGTGCCATCAGTGAGCAGAAAGAGACCCAGTACTTC.

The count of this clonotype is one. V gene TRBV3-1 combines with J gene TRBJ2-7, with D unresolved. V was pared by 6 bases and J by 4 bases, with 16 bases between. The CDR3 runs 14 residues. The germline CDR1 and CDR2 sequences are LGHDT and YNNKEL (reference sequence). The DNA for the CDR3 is TGTGCCAGCAGACAGACACTCTCAACGTACGAGCAGTACTTC. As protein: CASRQTLSTYEQYF.

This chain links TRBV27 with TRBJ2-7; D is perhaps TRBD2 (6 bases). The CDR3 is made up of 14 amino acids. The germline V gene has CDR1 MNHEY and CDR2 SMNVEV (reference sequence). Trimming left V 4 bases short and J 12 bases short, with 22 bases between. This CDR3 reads CASSSPAAGRFLYF. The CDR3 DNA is TGTGCCAGCAGTTCTCCCGCGGCAGGGAGGTTTTTGTACTTC.

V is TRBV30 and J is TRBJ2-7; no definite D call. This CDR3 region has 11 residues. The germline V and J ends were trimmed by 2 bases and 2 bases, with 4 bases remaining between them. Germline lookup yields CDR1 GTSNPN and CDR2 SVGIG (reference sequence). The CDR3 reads CAWSSTYEQYF. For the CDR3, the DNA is TGTGCCTGGAGTTCGACCTACGAGCAGTACTTC.

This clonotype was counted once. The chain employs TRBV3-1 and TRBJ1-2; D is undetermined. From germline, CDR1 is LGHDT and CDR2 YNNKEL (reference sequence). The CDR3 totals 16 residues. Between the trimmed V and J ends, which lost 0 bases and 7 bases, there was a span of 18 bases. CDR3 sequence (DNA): TGTGCCAGCAGCCAAGATACCCAGGTCCATCGCGGTGGCTACACCTTC. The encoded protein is CASSQDTQVHRGGYTF. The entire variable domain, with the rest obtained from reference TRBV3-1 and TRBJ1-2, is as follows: DTAVSQTPKYLVTQMGNDKSIKCEQNLGHDTMYWYKQDSKKFLKIMFSYNNKELIINETVPNRFSPKSPDKAHLNLHINSLELGDSAVYFCASSQDTQVHRGGYTFGSGTRLTVV.

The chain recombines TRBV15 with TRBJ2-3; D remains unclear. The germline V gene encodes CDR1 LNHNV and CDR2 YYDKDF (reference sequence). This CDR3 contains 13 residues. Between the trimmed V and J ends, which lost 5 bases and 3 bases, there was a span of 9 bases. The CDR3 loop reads CATSPQSTDTQYF. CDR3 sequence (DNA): TGTGCCACCAGCCCGCAGAGTACAGATACGCAGTATTTT.

The CDR3, as DNA: TGTGCCAGCAGTTACTCGATAGGGGGGTATAACTATGGCTACACCTTC. Encoded protein: CASSYSIGGYNYGYTF. This sequence joins TRBV6-5 and TRBJ1-2; perhaps TRBD1 as D (6 bases). Germline CDR1 reads MNHEY; CDR2 reads SVGAGI. V lost 0 bases and J lost 1, with 12 bases in between. The CDR3 is 16 amino acids.

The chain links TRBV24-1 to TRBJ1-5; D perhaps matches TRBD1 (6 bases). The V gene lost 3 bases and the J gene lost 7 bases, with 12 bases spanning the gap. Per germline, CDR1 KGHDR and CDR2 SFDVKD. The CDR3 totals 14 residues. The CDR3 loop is CATSDQGRWQPQHF. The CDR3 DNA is TGTGCCACCAGTGATCAGGGGAGATGGCAGCCCCAGCATTTT.

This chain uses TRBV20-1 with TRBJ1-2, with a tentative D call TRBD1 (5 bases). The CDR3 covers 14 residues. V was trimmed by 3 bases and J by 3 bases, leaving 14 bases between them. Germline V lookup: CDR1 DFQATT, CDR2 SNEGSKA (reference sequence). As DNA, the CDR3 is TGCAGTGCTAGGCGTAGTTGGGGGGACTATGGCTACACCTTC. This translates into CSARRSWGDYGYTF.

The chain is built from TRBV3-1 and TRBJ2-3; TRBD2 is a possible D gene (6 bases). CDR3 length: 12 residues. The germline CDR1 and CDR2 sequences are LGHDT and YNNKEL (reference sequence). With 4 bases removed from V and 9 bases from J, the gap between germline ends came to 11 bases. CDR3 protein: CASSRSSDTQYF. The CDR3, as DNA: TGTGCCAGCAGCCGGTCTAGCGACACGCAGTATTTT.

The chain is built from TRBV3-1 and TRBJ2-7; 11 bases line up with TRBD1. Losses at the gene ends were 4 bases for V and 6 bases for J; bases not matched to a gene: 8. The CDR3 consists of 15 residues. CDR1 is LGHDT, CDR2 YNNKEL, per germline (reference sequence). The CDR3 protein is CASSLRAGQGVEQYF. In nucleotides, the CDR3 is TGTGCCAGCAGCCTCCGAGCGGGACAGGGGGTCGAGCAGTACTTC.

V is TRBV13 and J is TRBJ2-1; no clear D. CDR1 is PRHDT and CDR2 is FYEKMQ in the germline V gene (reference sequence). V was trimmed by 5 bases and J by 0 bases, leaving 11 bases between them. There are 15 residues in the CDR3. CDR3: CASSPPVRSYNEQFF. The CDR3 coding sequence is TGTGCCAGCAGCCCCCCAGTCCGCTCCTACAATGAGCAGTTCTTC.

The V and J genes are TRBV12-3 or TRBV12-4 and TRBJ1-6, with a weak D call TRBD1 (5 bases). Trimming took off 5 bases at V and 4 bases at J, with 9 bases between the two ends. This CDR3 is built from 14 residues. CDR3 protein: CASSQRQYNSPLHF. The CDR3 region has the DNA TGTGCCAGCAGTCAAAGACAGTATAATTCACCCCTCCACTTT.

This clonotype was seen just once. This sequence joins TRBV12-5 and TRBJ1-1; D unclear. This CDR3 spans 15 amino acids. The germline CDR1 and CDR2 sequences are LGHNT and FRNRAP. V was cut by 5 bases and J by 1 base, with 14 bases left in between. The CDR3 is CASGIPRRSNTEAFF. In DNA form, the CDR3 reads TGTGCTAGTGGTATCCCCCGCAGGTCGAACACTGAAGCTTTCTTT.